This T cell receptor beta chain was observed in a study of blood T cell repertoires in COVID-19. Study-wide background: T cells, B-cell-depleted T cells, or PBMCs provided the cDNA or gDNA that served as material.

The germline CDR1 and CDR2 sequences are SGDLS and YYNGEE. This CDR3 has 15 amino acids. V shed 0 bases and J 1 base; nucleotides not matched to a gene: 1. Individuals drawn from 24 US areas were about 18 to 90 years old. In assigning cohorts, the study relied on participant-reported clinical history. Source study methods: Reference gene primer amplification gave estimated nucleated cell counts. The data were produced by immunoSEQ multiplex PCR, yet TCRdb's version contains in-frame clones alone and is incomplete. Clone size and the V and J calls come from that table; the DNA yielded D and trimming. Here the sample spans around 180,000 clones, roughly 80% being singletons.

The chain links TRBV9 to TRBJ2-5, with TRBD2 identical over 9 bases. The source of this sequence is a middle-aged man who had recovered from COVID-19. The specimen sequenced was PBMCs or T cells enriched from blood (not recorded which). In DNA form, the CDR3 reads TGTGCCAGCAGCGTAGCTAGCGGGGCCCAAGAGACCCAGTACTTC. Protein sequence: CASSVASGAQETQYF.